Below, 4 T cell receptor beta chains from the same sample are listed, as sequenced in a study of OX40 agonist ivuxolimab in advanced cancers. Profiled with immunoSEQ multiplex PCR; TCRdb holds only in-frame clones, not every one. Among more than 80,000 clones listed, 85% to 95% were seen once. The specimen comprised CD4+ or CD8+ T cells sorted from blood, sampled in a trial of the OX40 agonist ivuxolimab. These receptors were taken from an adult with an advanced solid tumor such as melanoma, head and neck, liver or kidney cancer.

The CDR3 sequence is CASSRRDSIYEEQYF. The DNA of the CDR3 is TGCGCCAGCAGCCGCCGCGACAGTATCTACGAGGAGCAGTACTTC. This rearrangement joins TRBV4-1 to TRBJ2-7; D may be TRBD1 (5 bases). Germline V gene sequence: CDR1 MGHRA, CDR2 YSYEKL. This CDR3 spans 15 amino acids. Between the trimmed V and J ends, which lost 4 bases and 7 bases, there was a span of 20 bases.

V is TRBV2 and J is TRBJ2-2, with D hard to call. This CDR3 comprises 14 residues. Trimming cost V 7 bases and J 1 base, with 10 bases left between them. Germline loops: CDR1 SNHLY, CDR2 FYNNEI. Written as DNA, the CDR3 is TGTGCCAGCACAGAGACGGAGAACACCGGGGAGCTGTTTTTT. Encoded protein: CASTETENTGELFF.

V usage is TRBV4-2 and J usage is TRBJ2-7; a possible D gene is TRBD1 (5 bases). The CDR3 covers 14 residues. Per the germline V gene, CDR1 is LGHNA and CDR2 is YNFKEQ. Trimming removed 4 bases at V and 0 bases at J, with 10 bases between. CDR3 loop: CASSPDRTSYEQYF. The CDR3, as DNA: TGTGCCAGCAGCCCCGACAGAACCTCCTACGAGCAGTACTTC.

This chain connects TRBV28 to TRBJ2-7; tentative D call: TRBD2 (5 bases). CDR3 length: 13 amino acids. Germline V lookup: CDR1 MDHEN, CDR2 SYDVKM. The ends were cut back, 6 bases at V and 2 bases at J, with 11 bases in the middle. DNA for the CDR3: TGTGCCAGCAGACAACGGGGTCCCTACGAGCAGTACTTC. This encodes CASRQRGPYEQYF.